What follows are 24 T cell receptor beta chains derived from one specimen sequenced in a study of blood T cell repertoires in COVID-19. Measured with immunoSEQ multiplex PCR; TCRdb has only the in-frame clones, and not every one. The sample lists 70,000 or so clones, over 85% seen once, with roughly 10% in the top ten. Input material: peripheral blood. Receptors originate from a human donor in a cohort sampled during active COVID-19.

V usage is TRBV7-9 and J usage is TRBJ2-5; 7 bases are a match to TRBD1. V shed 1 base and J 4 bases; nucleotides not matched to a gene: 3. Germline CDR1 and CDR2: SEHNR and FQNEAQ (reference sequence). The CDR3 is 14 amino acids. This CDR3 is CASSLGTGGETQYF. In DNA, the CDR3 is TGTGCCAGCAGCTTAGGGACAGGAGGAGAGACCCAGTACTTC.

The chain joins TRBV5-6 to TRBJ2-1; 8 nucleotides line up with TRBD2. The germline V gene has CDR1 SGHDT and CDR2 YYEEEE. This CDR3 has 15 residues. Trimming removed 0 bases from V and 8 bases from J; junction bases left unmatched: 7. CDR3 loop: CASSLAGGRWDEQFF. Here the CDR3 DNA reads TGTGCCAGCAGCTTGGCGGGAGGGAGGTGGGATGAGCAGTTCTTC.

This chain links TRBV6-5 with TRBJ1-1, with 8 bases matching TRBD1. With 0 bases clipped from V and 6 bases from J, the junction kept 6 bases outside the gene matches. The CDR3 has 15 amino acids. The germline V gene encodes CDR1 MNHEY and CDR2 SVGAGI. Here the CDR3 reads CASSYSGRGPPEAFF. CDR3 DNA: TGTGCCAGCAGTTACTCGGGCAGGGGGCCCCCTGAAGCTTTCTTT.

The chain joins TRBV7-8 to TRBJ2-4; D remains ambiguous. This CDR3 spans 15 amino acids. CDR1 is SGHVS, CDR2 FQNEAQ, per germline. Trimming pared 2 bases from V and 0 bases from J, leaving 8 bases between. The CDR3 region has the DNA TGTGCCAGCAGCTTATCCCCACTAGCCAAAAACATTCAGTACTTC. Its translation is CASSLSPLAKNIQYF.

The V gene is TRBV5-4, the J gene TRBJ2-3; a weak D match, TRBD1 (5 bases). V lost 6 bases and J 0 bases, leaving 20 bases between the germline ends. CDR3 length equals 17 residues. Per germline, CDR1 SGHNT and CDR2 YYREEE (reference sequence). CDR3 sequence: CASTRVGAVPSTDTQYF. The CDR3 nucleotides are TGTGCCAGCACAAGGGTTGGGGCAGTCCCTAGCACAGATACGCAGTATTTT. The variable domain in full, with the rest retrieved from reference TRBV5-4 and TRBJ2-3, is ETGVTQSPTHLIKTRGQQVTLRCSSQSGHNTVSWYQQALGQGPQFIFQYYREEENGRGNFPPRFSGLQFPNYSSELNVNALELDDSALYLCASTRVGAVPSTDTQYFGPGTRLTVL.

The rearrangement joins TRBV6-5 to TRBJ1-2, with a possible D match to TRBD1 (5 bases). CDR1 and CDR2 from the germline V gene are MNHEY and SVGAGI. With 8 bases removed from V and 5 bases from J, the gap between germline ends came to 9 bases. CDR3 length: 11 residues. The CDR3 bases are TGTGCCAGCTCAACAGGTTATGGCTACACCTTC. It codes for CASSTGYGYTF.

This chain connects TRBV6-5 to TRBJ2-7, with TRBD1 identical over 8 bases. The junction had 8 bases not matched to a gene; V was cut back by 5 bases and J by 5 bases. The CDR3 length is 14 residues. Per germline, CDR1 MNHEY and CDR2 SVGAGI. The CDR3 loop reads CASSLSWTGNEQYF. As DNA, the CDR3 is TGTGCCAGCAGTCTCTCCTGGACAGGGAACGAGCAGTACTTC.

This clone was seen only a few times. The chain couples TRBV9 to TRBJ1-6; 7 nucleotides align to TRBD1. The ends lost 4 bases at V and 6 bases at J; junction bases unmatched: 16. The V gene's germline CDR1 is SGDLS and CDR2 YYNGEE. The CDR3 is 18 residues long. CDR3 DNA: TGTGCCAGCAGCCCGAGCGGGCGGCGACAGGGCCCTAATTCACCCCTCCACTTT. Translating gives CASSPSGRRQGPNSPLHF.

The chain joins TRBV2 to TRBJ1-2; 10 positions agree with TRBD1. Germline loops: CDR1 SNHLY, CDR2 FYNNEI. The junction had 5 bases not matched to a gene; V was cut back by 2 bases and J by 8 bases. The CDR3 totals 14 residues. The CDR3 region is CASSERQGARGYTF. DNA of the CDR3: TGTGCCAGCAGTGAAAGACAGGGGGCGAGAGGCTACACCTTC.

For the CDR3, the DNA is TGTGCCAGCTCACCGGGGCCGGATCCAAGCTACGAGCAGTACTTC. It is translated as CASSPGPDPSYEQYF. The chain is built from TRBV18 and TRBJ2-7; tentative D call: TRBD1 (5 bases). Trimming left V 3 bases short and J 3 bases short, with 15 bases between. The CDR3 loop spans 15 amino acids. Germline CDR1 KGHSH, CDR2 LQKENI.

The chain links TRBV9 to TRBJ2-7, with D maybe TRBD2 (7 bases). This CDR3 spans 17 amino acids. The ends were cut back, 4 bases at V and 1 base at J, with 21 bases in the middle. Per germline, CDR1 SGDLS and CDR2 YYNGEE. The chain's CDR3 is CASSPLGGAGVSYEQYF. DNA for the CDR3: TGTGCCAGCAGCCCTTTGGGGGGGGCAGGAGTTTCCTACGAGCAGTACTTC.

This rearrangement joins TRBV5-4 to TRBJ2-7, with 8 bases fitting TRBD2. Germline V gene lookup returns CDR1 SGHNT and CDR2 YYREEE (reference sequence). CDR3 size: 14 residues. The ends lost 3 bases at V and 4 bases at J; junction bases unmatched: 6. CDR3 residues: CASSSPGGQYEQYF. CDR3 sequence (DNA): TGTGCCAGCAGCTCCCCGGGAGGGCAGTACGAGCAGTACTTC.

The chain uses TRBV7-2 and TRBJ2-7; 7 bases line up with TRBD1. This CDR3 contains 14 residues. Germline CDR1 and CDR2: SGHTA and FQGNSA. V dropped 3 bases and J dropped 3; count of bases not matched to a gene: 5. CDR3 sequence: CASSFRGGYYEQYF. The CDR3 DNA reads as TGTGCCAGCAGCTTCCGAGGGGGCTACTACGAGCAGTACTTC.

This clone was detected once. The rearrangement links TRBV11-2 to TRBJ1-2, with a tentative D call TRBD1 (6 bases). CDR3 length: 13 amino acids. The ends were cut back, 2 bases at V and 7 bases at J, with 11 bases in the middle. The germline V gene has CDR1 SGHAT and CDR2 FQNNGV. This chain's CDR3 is CASSLNRAGGYTF. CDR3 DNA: TGTGCCAGCAGCTTAAACAGGGCGGGTGGCTACACCTTC.

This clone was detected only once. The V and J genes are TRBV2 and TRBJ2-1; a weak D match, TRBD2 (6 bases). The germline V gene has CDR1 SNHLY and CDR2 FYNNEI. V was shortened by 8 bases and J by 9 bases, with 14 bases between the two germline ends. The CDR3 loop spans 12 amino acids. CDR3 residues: CASDWDGGEQFF. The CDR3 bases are TGTGCCAGCGATTGGGACGGGGGTGAGCAGTTCTTC.

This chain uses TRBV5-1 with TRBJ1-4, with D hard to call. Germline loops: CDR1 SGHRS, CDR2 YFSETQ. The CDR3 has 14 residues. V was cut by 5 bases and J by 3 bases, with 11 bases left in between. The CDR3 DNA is TGCGCCAGCAGAGAGGGCCCGGCTAATGAAAAACTGTTTTTT. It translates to CASREGPANEKLFF. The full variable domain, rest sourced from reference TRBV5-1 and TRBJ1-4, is KAGVTQTPRYLIKTRGQQVTLSCSPISGHRSVSWYQQTPGQGLQFLFEYFSETQRNKGNFPGRFSGRQFSNSRSEMNVSTLELGDSALYLCASREGPANEKLFFGSGTQLSVL.

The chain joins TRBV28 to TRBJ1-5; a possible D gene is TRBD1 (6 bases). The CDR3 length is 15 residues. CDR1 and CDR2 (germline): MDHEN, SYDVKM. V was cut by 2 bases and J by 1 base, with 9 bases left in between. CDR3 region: CASSLVGTSNQPQHF. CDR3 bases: TGTGCCAGCAGTTTAGTTGGGACAAGCAATCAGCCCCAGCATTTT.

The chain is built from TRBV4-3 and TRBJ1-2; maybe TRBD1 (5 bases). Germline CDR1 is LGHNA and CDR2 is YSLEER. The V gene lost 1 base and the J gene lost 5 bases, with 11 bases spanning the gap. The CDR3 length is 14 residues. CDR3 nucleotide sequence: TGCGCCAGCAGCCAAGTACGACAGTCGTATGGCTACACCTTC. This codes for CASSQVRQSYGYTF.

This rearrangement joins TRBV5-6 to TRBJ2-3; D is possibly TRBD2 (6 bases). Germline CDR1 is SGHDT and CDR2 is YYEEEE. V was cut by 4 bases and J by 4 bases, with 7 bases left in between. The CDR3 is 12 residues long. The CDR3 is CASSRGADTQYF. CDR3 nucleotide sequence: TGTGCCAGCAGCCGCGGGGCAGATACGCAGTATTTT. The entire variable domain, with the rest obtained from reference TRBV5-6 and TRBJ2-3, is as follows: DAGVTQSPTHLIKTRGQQVTLRCSPKSGHDTVSWYQQALGQGPQFIFQYYEEEERQRGNFPDRFSGHQFPNYSSELNVNALLLGDSALYLCASSRGADTQYFGPGTRLTVL.

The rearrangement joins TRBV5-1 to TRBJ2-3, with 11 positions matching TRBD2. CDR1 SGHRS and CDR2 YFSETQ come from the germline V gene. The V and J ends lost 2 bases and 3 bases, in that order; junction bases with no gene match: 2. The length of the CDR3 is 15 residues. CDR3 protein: CASSLTSGRTDTQYF. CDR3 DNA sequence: TGCGCCAGCAGCTTAACTAGCGGGAGAACAGATACGCAGTATTTT. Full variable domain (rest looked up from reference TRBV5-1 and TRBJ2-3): KAGVTQTPRYLIKTRGQQVTLSCSPISGHRSVSWYQQTPGQGLQFLFEYFSETQRNKGNFPGRFSGRQFSNSRSEMNVSTLELGDSALYLCASSLTSGRTDTQYFGPGTRLTVL.

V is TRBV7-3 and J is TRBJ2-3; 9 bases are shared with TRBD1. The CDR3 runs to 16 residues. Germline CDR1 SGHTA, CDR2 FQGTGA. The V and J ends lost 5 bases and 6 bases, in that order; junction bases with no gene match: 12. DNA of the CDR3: TGTGCCAGCAGCGTCCAACAGGGGGCTGTGGCGGATACGCAGTATTTT. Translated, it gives CASSVQQGAVADTQYF.

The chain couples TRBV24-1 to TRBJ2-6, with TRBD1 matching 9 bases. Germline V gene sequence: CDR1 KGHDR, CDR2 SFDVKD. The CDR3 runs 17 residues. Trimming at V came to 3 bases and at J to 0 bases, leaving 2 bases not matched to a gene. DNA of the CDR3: TGTGCCACCAGTGATGGGACAGGGATCTCTGGGGCCAACGTCCTGACTTTC. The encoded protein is CATSDGTGISGANVLTF.

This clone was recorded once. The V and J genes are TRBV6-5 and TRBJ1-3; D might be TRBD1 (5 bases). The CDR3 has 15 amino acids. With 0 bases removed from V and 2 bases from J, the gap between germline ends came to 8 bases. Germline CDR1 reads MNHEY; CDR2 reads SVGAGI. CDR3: CASSYSQGTGNTIYF. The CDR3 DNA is TGTGCCAGCAGTTACTCCCAGGGTACTGGAAACACCATATATTTT.

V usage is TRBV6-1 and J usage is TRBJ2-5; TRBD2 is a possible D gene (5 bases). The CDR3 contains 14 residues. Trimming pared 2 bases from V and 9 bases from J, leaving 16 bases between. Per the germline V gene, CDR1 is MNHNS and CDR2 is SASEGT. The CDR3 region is CASSETGNRAPQYF. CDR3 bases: TGTGCCAGCAGTGAAACCGGGAACCGGGCACCCCAGTACTTC.